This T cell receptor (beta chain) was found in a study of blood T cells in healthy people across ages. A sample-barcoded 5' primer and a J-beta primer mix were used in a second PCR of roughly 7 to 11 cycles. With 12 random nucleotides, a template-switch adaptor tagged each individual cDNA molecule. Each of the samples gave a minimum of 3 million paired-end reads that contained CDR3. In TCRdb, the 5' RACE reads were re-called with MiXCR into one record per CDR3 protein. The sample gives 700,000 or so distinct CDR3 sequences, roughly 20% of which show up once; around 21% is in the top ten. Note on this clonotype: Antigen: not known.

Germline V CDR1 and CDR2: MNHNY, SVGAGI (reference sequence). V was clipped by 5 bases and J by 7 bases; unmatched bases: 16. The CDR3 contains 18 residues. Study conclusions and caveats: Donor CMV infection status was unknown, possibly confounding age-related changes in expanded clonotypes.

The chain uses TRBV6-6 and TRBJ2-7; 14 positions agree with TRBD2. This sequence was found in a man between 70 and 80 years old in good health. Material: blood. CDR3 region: CASSPGLAGGPSISEQYF. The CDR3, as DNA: TGTGCCAGCAGTCCCGGACTAGCGGGGGGACCAAGTATATCTGAGCAGTACTTC.